Listed here is a single TCR beta chain. This sample is drawn from a study of blood T cell repertoires in COVID-19. Overall study context: Spain, Italy and the United States supplied samples that represented acute and convalescent COVID-19. Sources were T cells, B-cell-depleted T cells, or PBMCs; the material itself was cDNA or gDNA.

Authors' data handling: Quantification of nucleated cells was approximated via reference gene primer amplification. Assay: immunoSEQ multiplex PCR; the TCRdb copy retains only in-frame clones and omits some. D and trimming come from the DNA, and the V and J calls and clone size come from that table. The sample yields about 140,000 clones, roughly 77% seen once. The CDR3 consists of 14 residues. The V end lost 0 bases, the J end lost 0 bases, and 6 bases lay between the germline ends. Germline V CDR1 and CDR2: MNHNS, SASEGT. V is TRBV6-1 and J is TRBJ2-7, with D tentatively TRBD1 (5 bases). The clonotype originates from a man aged 60 to 75 with acute or convalescent COVID-19. Sequencing was carried out using peripheral blood. CDR3 amino acids: CASSEAGVSYEQYF. The DNA of the CDR3 is TGTGCCAGCAGTGAAGCAGGGGTCTCCTACGAGCAGTACTTC.